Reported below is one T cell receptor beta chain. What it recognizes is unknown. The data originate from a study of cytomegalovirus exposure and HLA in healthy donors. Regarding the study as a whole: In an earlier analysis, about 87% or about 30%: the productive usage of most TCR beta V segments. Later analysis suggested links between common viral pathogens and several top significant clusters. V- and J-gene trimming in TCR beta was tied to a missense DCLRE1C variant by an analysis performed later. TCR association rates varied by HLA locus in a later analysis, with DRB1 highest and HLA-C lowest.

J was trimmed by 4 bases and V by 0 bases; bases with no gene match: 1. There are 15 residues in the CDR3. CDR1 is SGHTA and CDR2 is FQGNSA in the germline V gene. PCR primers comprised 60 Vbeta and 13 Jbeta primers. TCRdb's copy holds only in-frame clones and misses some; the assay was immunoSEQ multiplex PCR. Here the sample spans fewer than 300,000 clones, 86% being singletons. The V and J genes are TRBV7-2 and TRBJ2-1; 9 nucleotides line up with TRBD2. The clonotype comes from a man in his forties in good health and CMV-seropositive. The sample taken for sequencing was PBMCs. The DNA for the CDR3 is TGTGCCAGCAGCTTAGCGGCGGGAGGGTACAATGAGCAGTTCTTC. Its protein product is CASSLAAGGYNEQFF.